One sample yielded the 14 T cell receptor beta chains listed below, sequenced in a study of cytomegalovirus exposure and HLA in healthy donors. The repertoire was sequenced with immunoSEQ multiplex PCR; TCRdb's copy has only in-frame clones and lacks some. The data contain about 240,000 clones, roughly 89% of them seen just once; the ten biggest clones take up around 3%. Specimen: PBMCs. The receptors come from a man between 18 and 35 years old in good health and CMV-seronegative.

This clone was seen only a few times. The J gene is TRBJ2-2, the V gene TRBV7-2, with a tentative D call TRBD1 (6 bases). Germline V gene sequence: CDR1 SGHTA, CDR2 FQGNSA. The V end lost 5 bases, the J end lost 6 bases, and 13 bases lay between the germline ends. CDR3 length: 14 amino acids. The chain's CDR3 is CASSPNAGAGELFF. The CDR3 DNA reads TGTGCCAGCAGCCCAAATGCAGGGGCCGGGGAGCTGTTTTTT.

CDR3 nucleotides: TGTGCCAGCAGCGAGGACACATACAATGAGCAGTTCTTC. It translates to CASSEDTYNEQFF. V usage is TRBV5-4 and J usage is TRBJ2-1; the D gene is possibly TRBD1 (5 bases). Germline V gene sequence: CDR1 SGHNT, CDR2 YYREEE (reference sequence). The CDR3 is 13 residues long. Trimming shortened V by 4 bases and J by 4 bases, and 9 bases separated the two germline ends. The full variable domain, in which reference TRBV5-4 and TRBJ2-1 provide the parts outside the CDR3, is ETGVTQSPTHLIKTRGQQVTLRCSSQSGHNTVSWYQQALGQGPQFIFQYYREEENGRGNFPPRFSGLQFPNYSSELNVNALELDDSALYLCASSEDTYNEQFFGPGTRLTVL.

CDR3 region: CASRTDREDGYTF. CDR3 in DNA: TGTGCCAGTAGGACCGACAGGGAAGATGGCTACACCTTC. This rearrangement joins TRBV19 to TRBJ1-2; 7 bases agree with TRBD1. The CDR3 covers 13 residues. J was trimmed by 6 bases and V by 6 bases; bases with no gene match: 7. Germline-derived CDR1 and CDR2 are LNHDA and SQIVND (reference sequence).

CDR3 in amino acids: CASSQDRATEAFF. CDR3 DNA: TGCGCCAGCAGCCAGGACAGGGCGACTGAAGCTTTCTTT. The chain combines TRBV5-1 with TRBJ1-1, with 8 bases fitting TRBD1. J lost 5 bases, V lost 4 bases, and 4 bases had no gene match. The CDR3 totals 13 residues. Germline V gene lookup returns CDR1 SGHRS and CDR2 YFSETQ.

The gene calls are TRBV6-1 and TRBJ2-5; 7 nucleotides line up with TRBD1. Germline V gives CDR1 MNHNS, CDR2 SASEGT. CDR3 size: 15 residues. Trimming removed 3 bases from V and 1 base from J; junction bases left unmatched: 5. In DNA, the CDR3 is TGTGCCAGCAGTGAGATGGGGGACAGCCAAGAGACCCAGTACTTC. This encodes CASSEMGDSQETQYF.

The V and J genes are TRBV6-5 and TRBJ2-7, with TRBD2 matching over 7 bases. Germline lookup yields CDR1 MNHEY and CDR2 SVGAGI. V shed 1 base and J 7 bases; nucleotides not matched to a gene: 10. There are 15 residues in the CDR3. CDR3 sequence: CASSYWGDYGVEQYF. CDR3 nucleotides: TGTGCCAGCAGTTACTGGGGGGACTACGGCGTAGAGCAGTACTTC.

The chain combines TRBV19 with TRBJ1-1; D may be TRBD1 (6 bases). CDR3 length: 15 amino acids. V gave up 10 bases and J gave up 6 bases, with 24 bases separating them. The germline V gene encodes CDR1 LNHDA and CDR2 SQIVND (reference sequence). The CDR3 loop reads CATGRLPGVGAEAFF. DNA of the CDR3: TGTGCCACCGGCCGACTTCCAGGGGTAGGGGCTGAAGCTTTCTTT.

The count of this clone is one. The V gene is TRBV27, the J gene TRBJ2-1, with TRBD2 identical over 11 bases. V shed 8 bases, J shed 4 bases, and the junction held 4 bases outside the gene matches. Germline CDR1 MNHEY, CDR2 SMNVEV (reference sequence). This CDR3 has 14 residues. This CDR3 reads CASALAGEYNEQFF. In nucleotides, the CDR3 is TGTGCCAGCGCACTAGCGGGAGAGTACAATGAGCAGTTCTTC.

This chain connects TRBV5-1 to TRBJ2-3, with TRBD1 as a possible D gene (5 bases). The V end was cut by 4 bases, the J end by 1 base, with 10 bases between. CDR3 length: 14 residues. Germline CDR1 reads SGHRS; CDR2 reads YFSETQ. The CDR3: CASSPTVGTDTQYF. The CDR3 region has the DNA TGCGCCAGCAGCCCGACAGTCGGCACAGATACGCAGTATTTT.

The chain couples TRBV7-9 to TRBJ1-2; tentative D call: TRBD1 (5 bases). Deletions cut 8 bases from V and 4 bases from J, with 14 bases between. This CDR3 is built from 13 residues. Germline loops: CDR1 SEHNR, CDR2 FQNEAQ (reference sequence). CDR3 coding DNA: TGTGCCAGCCACAAGGGGCAGGGCTATGGCTACACCTTC. Its translation is CASHKGQGYGYTF.

V usage is TRBV7-6 and J usage is TRBJ2-5, with a tentative D call TRBD1 (7 bases). The germline V gene has CDR1 SGHVS and CDR2 FNYEAQ. This CDR3 region has 15 residues. The V end lost 6 bases, the J end lost 5 bases, and 19 bases lay between the germline ends. CDR3 coding DNA: TGTGCCAGCAGTTGGCTCAGGGGGGAATGGGAGACCCAGTACTTC. It codes for CASSWLRGEWETQYF.

This rearrangement joins TRBV27 to TRBJ1-1; 12 positions agree with TRBD1. CDR1 and CDR2 from the germline V gene are MNHEY and SMNVEV (reference sequence). V lost 6 bases and J lost 3; bases outside the gene matches: 14. The CDR3 is 18 amino acids. The CDR3 DNA is TGTGCCAGCAGCTTCCACCGGGACAGGGGGCTAACCCACACTGAAGCTTTCTTT. This codes for CASSFHRDRGLTHTEAFF.

Only a few counts were recorded for this clone. V and J are TRBV7-6 and TRBJ1-2, with 10 bases lining up with TRBD1. Germline V gene data show CDR1 as SGHVS and CDR2 as FNYEAQ. Trimming cost V 3 bases and J 0 bases; bases outside gene matches: 1. There are 15 residues in the CDR3. This chain's CDR3 is CASSLGTGANYGYTF. The CDR3 region has the DNA TGTGCCAGCAGCTTGGGGACAGGGGCTAACTATGGCTACACCTTC.

The V gene is TRBV2, the J gene TRBJ1-6; weak D call: TRBD1 (5 bases). This CDR3 has 17 residues. Trimming removed 3 bases from V and 0 bases from J, with 12 bases in between. Germline-derived CDR1 and CDR2 are SNHLY and FYNNEI. The CDR3, as DNA: TGTGCCAGCAGTGACGGACACCCGAGCTCCTATAATTCACCCCTCCACTTT. It is translated as CASSDGHPSSYNSPLHF.